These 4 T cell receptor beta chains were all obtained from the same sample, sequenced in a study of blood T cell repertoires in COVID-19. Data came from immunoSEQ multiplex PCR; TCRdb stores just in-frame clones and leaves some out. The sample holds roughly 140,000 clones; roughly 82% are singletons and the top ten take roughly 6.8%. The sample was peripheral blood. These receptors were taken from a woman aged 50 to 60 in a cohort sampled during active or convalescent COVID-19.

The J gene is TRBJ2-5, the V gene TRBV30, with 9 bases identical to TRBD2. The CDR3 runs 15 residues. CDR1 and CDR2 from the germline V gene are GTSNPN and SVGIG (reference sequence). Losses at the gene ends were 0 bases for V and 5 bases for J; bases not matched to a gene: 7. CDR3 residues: CAWSVGGGAQETQYF. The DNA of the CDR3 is TGTGCCTGGAGTGTCGGCGGGGGGGCCCAGGAGACCCAGTACTTC.

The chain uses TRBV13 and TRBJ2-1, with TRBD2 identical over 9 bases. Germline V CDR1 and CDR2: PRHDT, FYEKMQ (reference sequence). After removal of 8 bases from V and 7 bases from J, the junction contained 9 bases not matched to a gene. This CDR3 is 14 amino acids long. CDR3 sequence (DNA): TGTGCCAGCCGTCGGAGCGGGGGGCGGAATGAGCAGTTCTTC. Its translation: CASRRSGGRNEQFF.

Written as DNA, the CDR3 is TGTGCCAGCAGTTACACGGGACAGATTTATAGCAATCAGCCCCAGCATTTT. It yields the protein CASSYTGQIYSNQPQHF. This chain joins TRBV6-2 or TRBV6-3 and TRBJ1-5; 7 nucleotides agree with TRBD1. The CDR3 is 17 amino acids. With V trimmed by 2 bases and J by 0 bases, 7 bases remained unmatched. Looked up from germline, CDR1 is MNHEY and CDR2 is SVGEGT.

This CDR3 reads CSVRGSGDSPLHF. The CDR3, as DNA: TGCAGCGTTAGGGGAAGCGGGGATTCACCCCTCCACTTT. The chain has TRBV29-1 and TRBJ1-6; D is possibly TRBD1 (5 bases). CDR1 is SQVTM, CDR2 ANQGSEA, per germline. V lost 5 bases and J 8 bases, leaving 13 bases between the germline ends. The CDR3 contains 13 residues.